This T cell receptor beta chain is from a study of identical twins. Study-wide findings and caveats: For out-of-frame beta sequences, excess twin sharing was weaker. Invariant MAIT and iNKT cells may have partly biased zero-insertion analyses.

This clonotype was observed a few times. The target antigen is unknown. Trimming cost V 4 bases and J 6 bases, with 16 bases left between them. The CDR3 has 15 amino acids. Germline loops: CDR1 MGHRA, CDR2 YSYEKL. TCRdb re-derived calls from the 5' RACE reads in MiXCR, one entry per CDR3 protein. In the table there are about 460,000 distinct CDR3 sequences, 14% of which are singletons. The same data also went into a second study, on yellow fever vaccine responses in identical twins. Turning to that study: Twins reportedly appeared to share part of their vaccine T cell response while keeping part individual.

This TCR was sampled from a woman between 18 and 29 years old in good health. The chain carries TRBV4-1 and TRBJ2-4; TRBD2 is a possible D gene (5 bases). Sequencing used CD4+ T cells sorted from blood. The DNA of the CDR3 is TGCGCCAGCAGCCCCAACGACTATTGGGGAAACATTCAGTACTTC. It specifies CASSPNDYWGNIQYF.